The rows below give T cell receptor beta chains drawn from one sample of a study of cytomegalovirus exposure and HLA in healthy donors. Assay: immunoSEQ multiplex PCR; the TCRdb copy retains only in-frame clones and omits some. The profile shows fewer than 350,000 clones, approximately 88% of them singletons. The sample consisted of PBMCs. The source of these receptors is a woman between 18 and 30 years old in good health and CMV-seronegative. Both conserved end residues are part of each CDR3. A D gene is named only where the DNA matches it firmly. Expanded clones get a size class; other rows say once, few or many, or leave the size out.

clone_size d_call j_call v_call cdr3_aa cdr3_nt
- TRBD1 TRBJ2-2 TRBV6-4 CASSEFPPGQYTGELFF TGTGCCAGCAGTGAATTTCCCCCGGGACAGTACACCGGGGAGCTGTTTTTT
few - TRBJ1-2 TRBV7-2 CASSSRVSGYGYTF TGTGCCAGCAGCTCCCGGGTGAGCGGCTATGGCTACACCTTC
once TRBD1 TRBJ2-7 TRBV15 CATSRGGQGPYEQYF TGTGCCACCAGCAGGGGAGGACAGGGACCCTACGAGCAGTACTTC
- - TRBJ2-1 TRBV4-3 CASSPIHFPSNEQFF TGCGCCAGCAGCCCAATACATTTCCCCTCAAATGAGCAGTTCTTC
- TRBD1 TRBJ2-7 TRBV9 CASSGTGVEQYF TGTGCCAGCAGCGGGACAGGGGTCGAGCAGTACTTC
- - TRBJ2-7 TRBV7-9 CASSRGYEQYF TGTGCCAGCAGCCGGGGCTACGAGCAGTACTTC
- - TRBJ2-6 TRBV7-8 CASSPVGLDLSGANVLTF TGTGCCAGCAGCCCGGTGGGGCTGGACCTCTCTGGGGCCAACGTCCTGACTTTC
- TRBD1 TRBJ1-1 TRBV27 CASSPSTGANTKAFF TGTGCCAGCAGTCCGTCGACAGGGGCGAACACTAAAGCTTTCTTT
- - TRBJ2-1 TRBV5-6 CASTLAPGTYKYNEQFF TGTGCCAGCACCCTGGCCCCCGGGACATACAAATACAATGAGCAGTTCTTC
- - TRBJ2-5 TRBV4-1 CASSPDGTAQETQYF TGCGCCAGCAGCCCCGACGGAACAGCCCAAGAGACCCAGTACTTC
once TRBD2 TRBJ2-2 TRBV7-8 CASSLAALAGNRELFF TGTGCCAGCAGCTTAGCAGCACTAGCGGGGAACCGGGAGCTGTTTTTT
- TRBD1 TRBJ2-1 TRBV7-9 CASSLRDRGMNEQFF TGTGCCAGCAGCCTCCGGGACAGGGGGATGAATGAGCAGTTCTTC
- - TRBJ2-7 TRBV9 CASSANRQTQTYEQYF TGTGCCAGCAGCGCTAATAGACAGACTCAAACGTACGAGCAGTACTTC
- TRBD1 TRBJ1-1 TRBV29-1 CSARQGLNTEAFF TGCAGCGCCCGACAGGGACTGAACACTGAAGCTTTCTTT
- TRBD1 TRBJ1-2 TRBV28 CASGYRGPSYGYTF TGTGCCAGCGGATACAGGGGCCCTTCCTATGGCTACACCTTC
- TRBD2 TRBJ2-7 TRBV5-1 CASSLGASGLSYEQYF TGCGCCAGCAGCTTGGGGGCTAGCGGGCTCTCCTACGAGCAGTACTTC
- - TRBJ1-2 TRBV7-2 CASSPWLLGAGGYTF TGTGCCAGCAGCCCCTGGCTGTTGGGGGCTGGTGGCTACACCTTC
- - TRBJ2-3 TRBV28 CASSFVSSTDTQYF TGTGCCAGCAGTTTCGTTTCTAGCACAGATACGCAGTATTTT
- - TRBJ2-6 TRBV15 CATSTLIVGANVLTF TGTGCCACCAGCACCCTCATAGTGGGGGCCAACGTCCTGACTTTC
- - TRBJ2-7 TRBV5-5 CASSDQGSYEQYF TGTGCCAGCAGCGACCAGGGTTCCTACGAGCAGTACTTC
- TRBD1 TRBJ2-7 TRBV27 CASSSNPRTGVYEQYF TGTGCCAGCAGCTCCAACCCTAGGACAGGTGTCTACGAGCAGTACTTC
- - TRBJ2-2 TRBV6-5 CASSPRRGGELFF TGTGCCAGCAGTCCTAGACGGGGCGGGGAGCTGTTTTTT